This T cell receptor beta chain was captured in a study of response to subunit inactivated influenza vaccine. The V gene lost 5 bases and the J gene lost 1 base, with 12 bases spanning the gap. This CDR3 contains 15 residues. Concerning this clonotype itself: Its antigen is not known.

Study-wide results and caveats: The authors proposed limited new T cell recruitment per seasonal influenza vaccination.

TCRdb called the RT-PCR reads again in MiXCR, with one record for every CDR3 protein. The sample lists around 760,000 distinct CDR3 sequences, about 15% occurring once. This clonotype was sampled from a man aged 45-65 years who received an inactivated influenza vaccine. The chain employs TRBV12-3 or TRBV12-4 and TRBJ2-1; TRBD1 might be the D (6 bases). Sequencing was performed on PBMCs from blood, taken roughly 15 days before vaccination. CDR3 in amino acids: CASSRKGGSYNEQFF. The CDR3 bases are TGTGCCAGCAGTCGAAAAGGGGGTTCCTACAATGAGCAGTTCTTC.